These 28 T cell receptor beta chains were sequenced from one sample in a study of T-cell reconstitution after alpha-beta-depleted transplantation in children. Library preparation (for TCRbeta) was performed with unique molecular identifiers. TCRdb used MiXCR to reprocess the PCR reads, holding one entry per CDR3 protein. The profile shows 450,000 to 550,000 distinct CDR3 sequences, over 9.5% of them singletons. The source material was PBMCs, mostly from graft donor cells, sampled 180 days after TCRalphabeta/CD19-depleted stem cell transplant. The receptor source for this set is a female patient aged 2-9 years who had a stem cell transplant for aplastic anemia, so the T cells may come from the graft donor.

In its sample, this clonotype was seen a few times. V usage is TRBV7-2 and J usage is TRBJ2-1; D gene ambiguous. In germline, CDR1 is SGHTA, CDR2 FQGNSA. Trimming cost V 2 bases and J 2 bases, with 13 bases left between them. The CDR3 runs 16 residues. The CDR3 loop reads CASSLRSLPPYNEQFF. CDR3 bases: TGTGCCAGCAGCTTAAGGAGCCTCCCGCCCTACAATGAGCAGTTCTTC.

The sample holds a few counts of this clonotype. The chain employs TRBV7-9 and TRBJ1-2; D unclear. The CDR3 is 15 amino acids. Germline loops: CDR1 SEHNR, CDR2 FQNEAQ (reference sequence). V lost 0 bases, J lost 7 bases, and 15 bases lay in between. CDR3 residues: CASSLAGGSSSGYTF. CDR3 nucleotides: TGTGCCAGCAGCTTAGCGGGCGGGAGCAGCTCTGGCTACACCTTC.

The chain links TRBV14 to TRBJ2-7, with D perhaps matching TRBD1 (5 bases). The V gene's germline CDR1 is SGHDN and CDR2 FVKESK. Trimming cost V 2 bases and J 2 bases, with 10 bases left between them. The CDR3 loop spans 14 amino acids. Written as DNA, the CDR3 is TGTGCCAGCAGCCAAAGGACACCCACCTACGAGCAGTACTTC. Its translation is CASSQRTPTYEQYF.

By proportion, this clonotype is medium-sized. This rearrangement joins TRBV28 to TRBJ2-3; D uncertain. The CDR3 consists of 14 residues. Trimming took off 1 base at V and 3 bases at J, with 8 bases between the two ends. Germline V CDR1 and CDR2: MDHEN, SYDVKM. The CDR3 nucleotides are TGTGCCAGCAGTTTATTCCGACCTACAGATACGCAGTATTTT. Amino acids: CASSLFRPTDTQYF. Full variable domain (missing parts from reference TRBV28 and TRBJ2-3): DVKVTQSSRYLVKRTGEKVFLECVQDMDHENMFWYRQDPGLGLRLIYFSYDVKMKEKGDIPEGYSVSREKKERFSLILESASTNQTSMYLCASSLFRPTDTQYFGPGTRLTVL.

The table lists this clonotype with a few counts. CDR3 bases: TGCGCCAGCAGCTTTGTTGCGGGGGGCACAGATACGCAGTATTTT. Amino acids: CASSFVAGGTDTQYF. The chain couples TRBV5-1 to TRBJ2-3; 7 positions match TRBD2. This CDR3 region has 15 residues. The germline V gene encodes CDR1 SGHRS and CDR2 YFSETQ. Trimming at V came to 2 bases and at J to 1 base, leaving 4 bases not matched to a gene.

The gene calls are TRBV6-1 and TRBJ2-4, with TRBD1 identical over 9 bases. The CDR3 runs 16 residues. J lost 7 bases, V lost 5 bases, and 12 bases had no gene match. Germline V lookup: CDR1 MNHNS, CDR2 SASEGT. For the CDR3, the DNA is TGTGCCAGCAGTCCTCCGGGACAGGGAAAGGGGAACATTCAGTACTTC. The encoded protein is CASSPPGQGKGNIQYF.

The table lists this clonotype with many counts. V and J are TRBV5-1 and TRBJ2-7; D uncertain. The germline V and J ends were trimmed by 0 bases and 0 bases, with 7 bases remaining between them. The CDR3 length is 14 residues. In germline, CDR1 is SGHRS, CDR2 YFSETQ. CDR3 DNA sequence: TGCGCCAGCAGCTTGGGCTCATCCTCCTACGAGCAGTACTTC. Its translation is CASSLGSSSYEQYF.

This clonotype has a handful of counts. The chain joins TRBV30 to TRBJ2-2; D may be TRBD1 or TRBD2 (6 bases each). Germline loops: CDR1 GTSNPN, CDR2 SVGIG (reference sequence). V lost 5 bases and J lost 7, with 14 bases in between. The CDR3 is made up of 13 amino acids. The CDR3 DNA reads as TGTGCCTGGCAGACAGGAGGGGACGGGGAGCTGTTTTTT. Its translation: CAWQTGGDGELFF.

This clonotype was counted only a few times. The chain has TRBV6-2 or TRBV6-3 and TRBJ1-2; 9 positions agree with TRBD1. The trim removed 0 bases at V and 4 bases at J, leaving 6 bases unmatched. The CDR3 loop spans 16 amino acids. In germline, CDR1 is MNHEY, CDR2 SVGEGT. CDR3 residues: CASSYSRDRVSYGYTF. DNA for the CDR3: TGTGCCAGCAGTTACTCCCGGGACAGGGTAAGCTATGGCTACACCTTC.

The chain links TRBV5-6 to TRBJ1-2; D is perhaps TRBD1 (5 bases). The CDR3 extends over 16 amino acids. V lost 0 bases and J lost 4, with 16 bases in between. CDR1 is SGHDT and CDR2 is YYEEEE in the germline V gene. CDR3 DNA: TGTGCCAGCAGCTTGGATTACGGTGACAGAGCCTATGGCTACACCTTC. This gives the protein CASSLDYGDRAYGYTF. Full variable domain (remainder filled in from reference TRBV5-6 and TRBJ1-2): DAGVTQSPTHLIKTRGQQVTLRCSPKSGHDTVSWYQQALGQGPQFIFQYYEEEERQRGNFPDRFSGHQFPNYSSELNVNALLLGDSALYLCASSLDYGDRAYGYTFGSGTRLTVV.

This clonotype was seen a handful of times. The chain couples TRBV28 to TRBJ1-2; TRBD1 matches at 7 bases. Trimming cost V 7 bases and J 7 bases; bases outside gene matches: 18. The germline V gene encodes CDR1 MDHEN and CDR2 SYDVKM. The CDR3 covers 16 residues. The CDR3 bases are TGTGCCAGCAACTTAGCCGGGGCAGGGGGTAAGAGTGGCTACACCTTC. The encoded protein is CASNLAGAGGKSGYTF.

The table lists this clonotype with a few counts. The chain joins TRBV6-4 to TRBJ2-1, with 7 bases matching TRBD1. J gave up 4 bases and V 6 bases, and 18 bases lay outside the gene matches. This CDR3 contains 18 residues. The germline V gene has CDR1 MRHNA and CDR2 SNTAGT. This CDR3 reads CASRGSQAPGQRYNEQFF. In DNA, the CDR3 is TGTGCCAGCAGGGGCTCCCAGGCCCCGGGACAGAGATACAATGAGCAGTTCTTC.

This clonotype has more than one count but fewer than ten. The V call is TRBV7-9, the J call TRBJ1-1, with D perhaps TRBD1 (6 bases). The CDR3 spans 13 residues. The ends were cut back, 5 bases at V and 8 bases at J, with 15 bases in the middle. The germline gives CDR1 SEHNR, CDR2 FQNEAQ (reference sequence). The CDR3 region is CASSPNQGGEAFF. CDR3 coding DNA: TGTGCCAGCAGCCCGAATCAAGGGGGAGAAGCTTTCTTT.

The table lists this clonotype with a few counts. This sequence joins TRBV9 and TRBJ2-3, with 14 bases fitting TRBD2. Germline assignment: CDR1 SGDLS and CDR2 YYNGEE. This CDR3 has 19 amino acids. With 3 bases clipped from V and 3 bases from J, the junction kept 12 bases outside the gene matches. The CDR3, as DNA: TGTGCCAGCAGCGCCAGTCCGGGACTAGCGGGAGTCGGAACAGATACGCAGTATTTT. Amino acid sequence: CASSASPGLAGVGTDTQYF.

This clonotype occurred a few times. This chain connects TRBV7-2 to TRBJ2-7, with a weak D call TRBD2 (6 bases). The CDR3 is 16 amino acids. Trimming cost V 2 bases and J 6 bases, with 20 bases left between them. The V gene's germline CDR1 is SGHTA and CDR2 FQGNSA. The CDR3 protein is CASSLQGRAAGLEQYF. CDR3 DNA sequence: TGTGCCAGCAGCTTACAGGGACGTGCGGCGGGGCTCGAGCAGTACTTC.

V gene TRBV4-2 combines with J gene TRBJ1-2, with 7 bases fitting TRBD1. The CDR3 loop spans 15 amino acids. Germline V gene lookup returns CDR1 LGHNA and CDR2 YNFKEQ. J was trimmed by 8 bases and V by 6 bases; bases with no gene match: 15. DNA for the CDR3: TGTGCCAGCAGGGAGGGGCAGGGGGAAAAGGAAGGCTACACCTTC. Translated, it gives CASREGQGEKEGYTF.

This clonotype was seen a handful of times. The V and J genes are TRBV11-2 and TRBJ2-1, with D uncertain. Trimming took 3 bases from V and 4 from J, leaving 13 bases between them. The CDR3 covers 15 residues. CDR1 and CDR2 (germline): SGHAT, FQNNGV. The CDR3 here is CASSFRTVRYNEQFF. CDR3 sequence (DNA): TGTGCCAGCAGCTTCCGGACGGTTCGGTACAATGAGCAGTTCTTC.

The chain links TRBV6-8 to TRBJ1-1, with D hard to call. Germline V gives CDR1 MNHGY, CDR2 SAAAGT. Trimming removed 6 bases from V and 4 bases from J, with 15 bases in between. The CDR3 has 14 residues. This CDR3 reads CASRQTSEGTEAFF. CDR3 sequence (DNA): TGTGCCAGCAGACAGACTTCCGAGGGCACTGAAGCTTTCTTT.

The CDR3 spells CARGLAGATGELFF. Written as DNA, the CDR3 is TGTGCCAGAGGACTAGCGGGGGCCACCGGGGAGCTGTTTTTT. The V gene is TRBV2, the J gene TRBJ2-2, with 13 bases that match TRBD2. Unmatched junction bases numbered 2, after V lost 9 bases and J lost 4 bases. The CDR3 is 14 amino acids. The V gene's germline CDR1 is SNHLY and CDR2 FYNNEI.

This clonotype has more than one count but fewer than ten. This rearrangement joins TRBV7-3 to TRBJ1-1, with D possibly being TRBD1 (6 bases). The CDR3 has 14 residues. V dropped 2 bases and J dropped 1 base, with 8 bases sitting between them. Germline V lookup: CDR1 SGHTA, CDR2 FQGTGA. The CDR3 DNA reads as TGTGCCAGCAGCTTATCAGGGGAGAACACTGAAGCTTTCTTT. Protein sequence: CASSLSGENTEAFF.

This chain joins TRBV18 and TRBJ2-5, with D unclear. V lost 1 base to trimming and J lost 5 bases, with 11 bases between them. The CDR3 totals 14 residues. Germline CDR1 and CDR2: KGHSH and LQKENI. The CDR3 bases are TGTGCCAGCTCACCACAGGGATTGTCGGAGACCCAGTACTTC. Amino acids: CASSPQGLSETQYF.

This clonotype was counted a few times. The chain carries TRBV7-2 and TRBJ1-2; TRBD1 agrees at 8 bases. The CDR3 runs to 14 residues. The V gene end was trimmed by 5 bases and the J gene end by 8 bases; junction bases not matched to a gene: 10. Per germline, CDR1 SGHTA and CDR2 FQGNSA. The CDR3 is CASSLTGVLSGYTF. CDR3 in DNA: TGTGCCAGCAGCCTGACAGGGGTTTTATCGGGCTACACCTTC.

V and J are TRBV20-1 and TRBJ2-5; 9 bases are shared with TRBD2. CDR1 and CDR2 from the germline V gene are DFQATT and SNEGSKA (reference sequence). CDR3 length: 14 amino acids. V dropped 0 bases and J dropped 5; count of bases not matched to a gene: 4. In DNA form, the CDR3 reads TGCAGTGCTAGAGACCTAGCGGGATTCGAGACCCAGTACTTC. Its protein is CSARDLAGFETQYF.

This clonotype showed up many times. The chain recombines TRBV27 with TRBJ2-6, with a tentative D call TRBD2 (5 bases). Per germline, CDR1 MNHEY and CDR2 SMNVEV (reference sequence). V was clipped by 3 bases and J by 6 bases, with 9 bases between them. The CDR3 totals 14 residues. CDR3 region: CASSFNGEANVLTF. CDR3 in DNA: TGTGCCAGCAGTTTTAACGGGGAGGCCAACGTCCTGACTTTC.

About this clonotype itself: A read error is possible here, since a much larger clone lies one base away. V and J are TRBV11-2 and TRBJ1-1; D unclear. Trimming left V 3 bases short and J 3 bases short, with 23 bases between. Per the germline V gene, CDR1 is SGHAT and CDR2 is FQNNGV. CDR3 length: 18 residues. Written as DNA, the CDR3 is TGTGCCAGCAGCTTTAGGGTGGGTCCGGCGGCCATGTACACTGAAGCTTTCTTT. This encodes CASSFRVGPAAMYTEAFF.

The table lists this clonotype with a few counts. This rearrangement joins TRBV3-1 to TRBJ2-2; D uncertain. The length of the CDR3 is 17 residues. The V gene lost 0 bases and the J gene lost 6 bases, with 17 bases spanning the gap. The germline V gene has CDR1 LGHDT and CDR2 YNNKEL (reference sequence). The CDR3 sequence: CASSQDQRRMFPGELFF. For the CDR3, the DNA is TGTGCCAGCAGCCAAGATCAACGAAGAATGTTTCCCGGGGAGCTGTTTTTT.

This clonotype was found a few times. The chain employs TRBV5-1 and TRBJ1-1, with 8 bases matching TRBD1. The CDR3 sequence is 14 residues long. CDR1 is SGHRS and CDR2 is YFSETQ in the germline V gene. Trimming removed 4 bases from V and 5 bases from J; junction bases left unmatched: 7. CDR3 nucleotide sequence: TGCGCCAGCAGCCGACAGGGGACGGAAACTGAAGCTTTCTTT. Its translation is CASSRQGTETEAFF.

This clonotype has at least ten counts. V is TRBV7-2 and J is TRBJ2-7; possible D gene TRBD1, 5 bases. The CDR3 is made up of 14 amino acids. With 2 bases removed from V and 0 bases from J, the gap between germline ends came to 8 bases. Germline values: CDR1 SGHTA, CDR2 FQGNSA. CDR3 in amino acids: CASSLRQNSYEQYF. The CDR3 bases are TGTGCCAGCAGCTTACGACAGAACTCCTACGAGCAGTACTTC.